This is a list of T cell receptor beta chains from one sample in a study of blood T cell repertoires in COVID-19. Only in-frame clones appear in the TCRdb table, and some are missing; sequencing was by immunoSEQ multiplex PCR. The sample consists of a few hundred thousand clones, around four fifths of them appearing once. The source material was peripheral blood. The receptors come from a man aged 25 to 45 who had recovered from COVID-19. CDR3s include the opening cysteine and the closing phenylalanine or tryptophan. A D gene is named only where the DNA matches it firmly. Where a row states a size, it is once, few, many or the class of an expanded clone; other rows omit it.

>NA|TRBJ2-2|TRBV9|NA
TGTGCCAGCGGCCTAGGCGGAGCCGGGGAGCTGTTTTTT
CASGLGGAGELFF
>TRBD1|TRBJ2-7|TRBV18|NA
TGTGCCAGCTCACCACAAAGCGGACCGGGACAGGGGTGGTACGAGCAGTACTTC
CASSPQSGPGQGWYEQYF
>TRBD1|TRBJ2-5|TRBV12-5|NA
TGTGCTAGTGGTTTGGTACTTTCGACAGGGCGTGGGGAGACCCAGTACTTC
CASGLVLSTGRGETQYF
>NA|TRBJ2-1|TRBV13|NA
TGTGCCAGCAGCTTTAGGGGAAATGAGCAGTTCTTC
CASSFRGNEQFF
>NA|TRBJ2-3|TRBV7-9|NA
TGTGCCAGCAACCCCGGTAACCTCCACACAGATACGCAGTATTTT
CASNPGNLHTDTQYF
>NA|TRBJ1-2|TRBV28|NA
TGTGCCAGCAGTAGCCGGCCGACATATGGCTACACCTTC
CASSSRPTYGYTF
>NA|TRBJ1-5|TRBV9|NA
TGTGCCAGCAGCGCCGGACAGAATAGCAATCAGCCCCAGCATTTT
CASSAGQNSNQPQHF
>NA|TRBJ1-6|TRBV6-1|few
TGTGCCAGCAGTGATGGGGGGGGTGGTAATTCACCCCTCCACTTT
CASSDGGGGNSPLHF
>TRBD1|TRBJ1-2|TRBV7-9|once
TGTGCCAGCAGCTTAAACAGGGGAGTGCCCTATGGCTACACCTTC
CASSLNRGVPYGYTF
>TRBD1|TRBJ1-2|TRBV6-6|once
TGTGCCAGCAGTCCCGGGACAGGGGGCCCCACTAACTATGGCTACACCTTC
CASSPGTGGPTNYGYTF
>NA|TRBJ2-5|TRBV9|NA
TGTGCCAGCAGCGTAGCTACGTCAGAGACCCAGTACTTC
CASSVATSETQYF
>TRBD2|TRBJ2-5|TRBV7-2|few
TGTGCCAGCAGCCTGGGACTAACCCCAGGGACCCAGTACTTC
CASSLGLTPGTQYF
>TRBD2|TRBJ2-5|TRBV7-8|NA
TGTGCCAGCCGACTAGCGGGGGGGCAGGGCCAAGAGACCCAGTACTTC
CASRLAGGQGQETQYF
>NA|TRBJ1-4|TRBV3-1/TRBV3-2|NA
TGTGCCAGCAGCCAAGGCGGAAATGAAAAACTGTTTTTT
CASSQGGNEKLFF
>NA|TRBJ1-2|TRBV28|NA
TGTGCCAGCAGTTCCCCGGACAGTAACTATGGCTACACCTTC
CASSSPDSNYGYTF
>NA|TRBJ2-3|TRBV14|NA
TGTGCCAGCAAGCACCTGAGGACAGATACGCAGTATTTT
CASKHLRTDTQYF
>NA|TRBJ1-1|TRBV19|NA
TGTGCCAGTAGTGAGGGTCGCTACATGAACACTGAAGCTTTCTTT
CASSEGRYMNTEAFF
>NA|TRBJ1-2|TRBV6-5|NA
TGTGCCAGCAGCGAGACAGGCGACTACTATGGCTACACCTTC
CASSETGDYYGYTF
>TRBD1|TRBJ2-1|TRBV11-2|once
TGTGCCAGCAGCTTACGAGGTATGGGACAGGGGCCCTACAATGAGCAGTTCTTC
CASSLRGMGQGPYNEQFF
>NA|TRBJ1-2|TRBV9|NA
TGTGCCAGCAGCGGTCAGGGCTACACCTTC
CASSGQGYTF
>TRBD1|TRBJ2-3|TRBV24-1|NA
TGTGCCACCAGTGATACCCGGACAGGAGGAGATACGCAGTATTTT
CATSDTRTGGDTQYF
>NA|TRBJ1-2|TRBV29-1|NA
TGCAGCGTTGAGCCGAGCTCCACCTTC
CSVEPSSTF
>NA|TRBJ1-5|TRBV6-1|NA
TGTGCCAGCAGTGACAGCGATCAGCCCCAGCATTTT
CASSDSDQPQHF
>NA|TRBJ2-1|TRBV15|NA
TGTGCCACCAGCAGAGATCGAAGACTCTCTGAGCAGTTCTTC
CATSRDRRLSEQFF
>NA|TRBJ2-7|TRBV5-1|NA
TGCGCCAGCAGCTTGGGGGCCGTGTCCTACGAGCAGTACTTC
CASSLGAVSYEQYF
>TRBD1|TRBJ2-1|TRBV2|NA
TGTGCCAGCAGTGAGGACAGGGGGAATGAGCAGTTCTTC
CASSEDRGNEQFF
>TRBD1|TRBJ1-6|TRBV3-1/TRBV3-2|once
TGTGCCAGCAGCCAAGGGACAGGGATCAATTCACCCCTCCACTTT
CASSQGTGINSPLHF
>NA|TRBJ2-2|TRBV27|NA
TGTGCCAGCAGTTTTGGCCCGAACACCGGGGAGCTGTTTTTT
CASSFGPNTGELFF
>NA|TRBJ2-5|TRBV5-8|NA
TGTGCCAGCAGCTTGGGGACAGACAGAACAGAGACCCAGTACTTC
CASSLGTDRTETQYF
>TRBD1|TRBJ2-3|TRBV10-3|NA
TGTGCCATCAGTGAGTCGGGGGACAGGGGGCGTATGAGGGTGCCAGATACGCAGTATTTT
CAISESGDRGRMRVPDTQYF
>TRBD2|TRBJ2-5|TRBV7-2|NA
TGTGCCAGCAGCGTTTTCGTCGGGGGGCAAGAGACCCAGTACTTC
CASSVFVGGQETQYF
>TRBD1|TRBJ1-1|TRBV18|NA
TGTGCCAGCTCACCACCAGGGGGCCGGATGAACACTGAAGCTTTCTTT
CASSPPGGRMNTEAFF
>NA|TRBJ1-5|TRBV27|NA
TGTGCCAGCAGTTTGGTAGTTAATCAGCCCCAGCATTTT
CASSLVVNQPQHF
>TRBD1|TRBJ1-1|TRBV6-5|NA
TGTGCCAGCAGGATGGAAGGGGGCAACACTGAAGCTTTCTTT
CASRMEGGNTEAFF
>TRBD1|TRBJ1-5|TRBV11-2|NA
TGTGCCAGCAGCCTGGGACAGGGTAACGAGCCCCAGCATTTT
CASSLGQGNEPQHF
>NA|TRBJ1-2|TRBV28|once
TGTGCCAGCAGTATACAGGACGGCTCGAATGGCTACACCTTC
CASSIQDGSNGYTF
>NA|TRBJ2-2|TRBV4-1|NA
TGCGCCAGCAGCCAGGCCCCGAACACCGGGGAGCTGTTTTTT
CASSQAPNTGELFF
>NA|TRBJ2-5|TRBV6-5|NA
TGTGCCAGCATTGGACAGACTTTCCAAGAGACCCAGTACTTC
CASIGQTFQETQYF
>TRBD2|TRBJ2-3|TRBV29-1|NA
TGCAGCGTCGGACTAGCGGGGGAGCGCACAGATACGCAGTATTTT
CSVGLAGERTDTQYF
>TRBD1|TRBJ2-3|TRBV9|NA
TGTGCCAGCAGCGTCGGGACAGGGAACACAGATACGCAGTATTTT
CASSVGTGNTDTQYF
>TRBD1|TRBJ1-5|TRBV27|NA
TGTGCCAGCAGTTTAGGAGGGGGCAGTCAGCCCCAGCATTTT
CASSLGGGSQPQHF
>NA|TRBJ2-7|TRBV2|NA
TGTGCCAGCAGTGCCAGGGGCTACGAGCAGTACTTC
CASSARGYEQYF
>TRBD1|TRBJ2-5|TRBV14|NA
TGTGCCAGCAGCCAAGAAAGGGACAGCAAATATCAAGAGACCCAGTACTTC
CASSQERDSKYQETQYF
>TRBD1|TRBJ2-2|TRBV18|NA
TGTGCCAGCATGACAGGGGCTCCCGGGGAGCTGTTTTTT
CASMTGAPGELFF
>NA|TRBJ1-5|TRBV19|NA
TGTGCCAGCTCCTCAGGGATTGGCAATCAGCCCCAGCATTTT
CASSSGIGNQPQHF
>NA|TRBJ1-1|TRBV6-1|NA
TGTGCCAGCAGTGAGCCGGGACATTCCACTGAAGCTTTCTTT
CASSEPGHSTEAFF
>TRBD1|TRBJ1-1|TRBV28|few
TGTGCCAGCAGGTCTACAGGGGGCAGCGAAGCTTTCTTT
CASRSTGGSEAFF
>NA|TRBJ1-1|TRBV5-6|once
TGTGCCAGCAGCTTGGTAGTGAACACTGAAGCTTTCTTT
CASSLVVNTEAFF
>NA|TRBJ1-1|TRBV5-1|NA
TGCGCCAGCAGCTTCTCGGGGAGAGTCAACACTGAAGCTTTCTTT
CASSFSGRVNTEAFF
>NA|TRBJ1-4|TRBV4-1|NA
TGCGCCAGCAGCCCAAAACAGGCAACTAATGAAAAACTGTTTTTT
CASSPKQATNEKLFF
>NA|TRBJ1-4|TRBV2|NA
TGTGCCAGCAGAACAGGGTTTCGGGAAAAACTGTTTTTT
CASRTGFREKLFF
>NA|TRBJ2-2|TRBV11-3|NA
TGTGCCAGCAGCTTAGGCCCGGGCACCGGGGAGCTGTTTTTT
CASSLGPGTGELFF
>TRBD2|TRBJ2-2|TRBV2|NA
TGTGCCAGCAGGGGGACTAGTTATACCGGGGAGCTGTTTTTT
CASRGTSYTGELFF
>NA|TRBJ2-2|TRBV6-1|NA
TGTGCCAGCAGGGTAGCGGCGGGCACCGGGGAGCTGTTTTTT
CASRVAAGTGELFF
>TRBD2|TRBJ2-1|TRBV2|once
TGTGCCAGCAGTGAGGGGCTGATCGGGGGGATATACAATGAGCAGTTCTTC
CASSEGLIGGIYNEQFF
>NA|TRBJ2-5|TRBV9|few
TGTGCCAGCAGCGTAGGCATACGGGAAACACAAGAGACCCAGTACTTC
CASSVGIRETQETQYF
>TRBD1|TRBJ1-1|TRBV3-1/TRBV3-2|NA
TGTGCCAGCAGCCAAAGGGGGCTGTACACTGAAGCTTTCTTT
CASSQRGLYTEAFF